The 16 T cell receptor beta chains in this list originate from one sample, sequenced in a study of long-term antiretroviral therapy in people with HIV. A v3.0 immunoSEQ assay was performed at survey level. This table comes from immunoSEQ multiplex PCR, and its TCRdb copy is limited to in-frame clones, with some not included. Of around 21,000 clones listed, about four fifths are singletons. Source: unsorted PBMCs, taken 0.1 years before starting antiretroviral therapy. The receptors derive from a man in his forties with HIV.

The chain has TRBV7-8 and TRBJ1-5; weak D call: TRBD1 (5 bases). The CDR3 has 13 amino acids. Germline V gene lookup returns CDR1 SGHVS and CDR2 FQNEAQ. The germline V and J ends were trimmed by 5 bases and 7 bases, with 12 bases remaining between them. The CDR3 spells CASSHSGSQPQHF. CDR3 DNA: TGTGCCAGCAGCCACTCAGGGTCGCAGCCCCAGCATTTT.

This clone came up once. The genes are TRBV7-2 and TRBJ1-2; D is possibly TRBD1 (6 bases). Germline V gene data show CDR1 as SGHTA and CDR2 as FQGNSA. This CDR3 spans 13 amino acids. V lost 5 bases and J lost 8, with 15 bases in between. The DNA of the CDR3 is TGTGCCAGCAGCGATCAGGGGCCTGTAGGCTACACCTTC. It is translated as CASSDQGPVGYTF.

This clone was picked up one time. This chain uses TRBV29-1 with TRBJ2-4, with unresolved D. This CDR3 has 13 residues. Trimming stripped 5 bases from V and 0 bases from J, with 8 bases between. Germline loops: CDR1 SQVTM, CDR2 ANQGSEA. The CDR3 protein is CSVSTAAKNIQYF. The CDR3, as DNA: TGCAGCGTTTCCACAGCAGCCAAAAACATTCAGTACTTC.

J is TRBJ2-2 and V is TRBV7-9; 7 nucleotides match TRBD2. Trimming at V came to 5 bases and at J to 7 bases, leaving 7 bases not matched to a gene. Germline V gene lookup returns CDR1 SEHNR and CDR2 FQNEAQ (reference sequence). The CDR3 extends over 14 amino acids. CDR3 DNA sequence: TGTGCCAGCAGCCCGAGCGGGAATAGCGGGGAGCTGTTTTTT. Protein sequence: CASSPSGNSGELFF.

The rearrangement links TRBV7-3 to TRBJ2-5; D gene unclear. Trimming removed 5 bases from V and 4 bases from J, with 11 bases in between. Germline V gene data show CDR1 as SGHTA and CDR2 as FQGTGA. CDR3 length: 13 residues. The CDR3 here is CASSPRLGETQYF. For the CDR3, the DNA is TGTGCCAGCAGCCCCCGGTTAGGAGAGACCCAGTACTTC.

This chain links TRBV7-9 with TRBJ2-5, with D possibly matching TRBD2 (7 bases). There are 16 residues in the CDR3. V was trimmed by 1 base and J by 4 bases, leaving 16 bases between them. Germline assignment: CDR1 SEHNR and CDR2 FQNEAQ (reference sequence). CDR3 sequence reads: CASSLGGGGLGETQYF. In nucleotides, the CDR3 is TGTGCCAGCAGCTTAGGGGGGGGCGGCCTAGGAGAGACCCAGTACTTC.

This clone was detected only once. V usage is TRBV18 and J usage is TRBJ1-2; 9 bases are shared with TRBD1. The junction had 8 bases not matched to a gene; V was cut back by 6 bases and J by 6 bases. The CDR3 totals 14 residues. CDR1 is KGHSH, CDR2 LQKENI, per germline. CDR3 sequence: CASSPGTGSNGYTF. CDR3 DNA sequence: TGTGCCAGCTCTCCCGGGACAGGGTCTAATGGCTACACCTTC.

The V gene is TRBV5-1, the J gene TRBJ2-1; 9 bases are a match to TRBD2. V lost 0 bases to trimming and J lost 8 bases; unmatched junction nucleotides: 6. Germline-derived CDR1 and CDR2 are SGHRS and YFSETQ. This CDR3 region has 15 residues. The CDR3 protein is CASSLGLTSGHEQFF. The DNA for the CDR3 is TGCGCCAGCAGCTTGGGGTTAACTAGCGGGCATGAGCAGTTCTTC.

The chain is built from TRBV28 and TRBJ2-5, with a tentative D call TRBD2 (6 bases). V gave up 3 bases and J gave up 4 bases, with 18 bases separating them. Per germline, CDR1 MDHEN and CDR2 SYDVKM. The CDR3 sequence is 16 residues long. The CDR3 nucleotides read TGTGCCAGCAGTTTGGCGGGGCCCCGGCGAGGAGAGACCCAGTACTTC. This gives the protein CASSLAGPRRGETQYF.

The gene calls are TRBV9 and TRBJ2-7; D is possibly TRBD2 (5 bases). This CDR3 is built from 14 residues. V was clipped by 1 base and J by 3 bases, with 11 bases between them. Germline V lookup: CDR1 SGDLS, CDR2 YYNGEE. CDR3 amino acids: CASSVSPTNYEQYF. The CDR3, as DNA: TGTGCCAGCAGCGTATCCCCGACTAACTACGAGCAGTACTTC.

The V gene is TRBV9, the J gene TRBJ2-7; no definite D call. Trimming took off 4 bases at V and 2 bases at J, with 13 bases between the two ends. This CDR3 is built from 14 residues. The germline gives CDR1 SGDLS, CDR2 YYNGEE. The CDR3 spells CASSPYDQPYEQYF. The CDR3 coding sequence is TGTGCCAGCAGCCCCTACGATCAGCCCTACGAGCAGTACTTC. The whole variable domain, remainder taken from reference TRBV9 and TRBJ2-7, is DSGVTQTPKHLITATGQRVTLRCSPRSGDLSVYWYQQSLDQGLQFLIQYYNGEERAKGNILERFSAQQFPDLHSELNLSSLELGDSALYFCASSPYDQPYEQYFGPGTRLTVT.

The chain combines TRBV23-1 with TRBJ1-1; D perhaps matches TRBD1 (5 bases). TRBV23-1 is reported as an ORF; its role is uncertain. The CDR3 has 16 amino acids. V was trimmed by 0 bases and J by 4 bases, leaving 15 bases between them. The CDR3 coding sequence is TGCGCCAGCAGTCAATCGGTGCGGGACCCCATCACTGAAGCTTTCTTT. It is translated as CASSQSVRDPITEAFF.

This clone was seen just once. This chain connects TRBV7-9 to TRBJ2-3; 7 positions match TRBD1. Germline V CDR1 and CDR2: SEHNR, FQNEAQ (reference sequence). With V trimmed by 6 bases and J by 7 bases, 13 bases remained unmatched. The CDR3 consists of 15 residues. The CDR3 spells CASRFADRVGNTQYF. The CDR3 DNA reads as TGTGCCAGCAGATTCGCCGACAGGGTAGGGAATACGCAGTATTTT.

About this clone itself: One junction end disagrees with the germline gene, perhaps due to a read error. This chain uses TRBV7-7 with TRBJ2-6; tentative D call: TRBD2 (5 bases). The CDR3 is 13 amino acids. Germline CDR1 SSHAT, CDR2 FNYEAQ (reference sequence). The CDR3 is CASSGPGANVLTF. CDR3 nucleotide sequence: TGTGCTAGCAGCGGTCCTGGGGCCAACGTCCTGACTTTC.

The chain combines TRBV28 with TRBJ1-5, with a possible D match to TRBD1 (6 bases). This CDR3 is built from 14 residues. The germline V gene has CDR1 MDHEN and CDR2 SYDVKM. Trimming removed 4 bases at V and 6 bases at J, with 13 bases between. The DNA for the CDR3 is TGTGCCAGCAGTTGGGGGGGCCATAGTCAGCCCCAGCATTTT. Protein: CASSWGGHSQPQHF.

This clone has a handful of counts. The J gene is TRBJ2-7, the V gene TRBV7-9; possible D gene TRBD2, 5 bases. This CDR3 region has 14 residues. Trimming shortened V by 2 bases and J by 6 bases, and 14 bases separated the two germline ends. Per germline, CDR1 SEHNR and CDR2 FQNEAQ (reference sequence). The CDR3 loop reads CASSLIARSGEQYF. The CDR3, as DNA: TGTGCCAGCAGCTTAATCGCCCGGAGCGGCGAGCAGTACTTC. The whole variable domain, remainder taken from reference TRBV7-9 and TRBJ2-7, is DTGVSQNPRHKITKRGQNVTFRCDPISEHNRLYWYRQTLGQGPEFLTYFQNEAQLEKSRLLSDRFSAERPKGSFSTLEIQRTEQGDSAMYLCASSLIARSGEQYFGPGTRLTVT.